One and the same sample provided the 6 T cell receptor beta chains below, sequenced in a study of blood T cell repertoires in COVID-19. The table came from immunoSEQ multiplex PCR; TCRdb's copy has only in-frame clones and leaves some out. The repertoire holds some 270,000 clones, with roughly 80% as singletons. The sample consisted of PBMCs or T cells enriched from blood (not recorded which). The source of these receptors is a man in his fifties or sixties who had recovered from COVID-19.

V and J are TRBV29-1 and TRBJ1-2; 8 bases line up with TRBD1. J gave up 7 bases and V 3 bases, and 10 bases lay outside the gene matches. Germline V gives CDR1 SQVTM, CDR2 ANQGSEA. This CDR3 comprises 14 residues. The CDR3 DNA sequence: TGCAGCGTTGACAGGGGGCGAGGTTCAGCTGGCTACACCTTC. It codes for CSVDRGRGSAGYTF. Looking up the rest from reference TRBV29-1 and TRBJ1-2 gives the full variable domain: SAVISQKPSRDICQRGTSLTIQCQVDSQVTMMFWYRQQPGQSLTLIATANQGSEATYESGFVIDKFPISRPNLTFSTLTVSNMSPEDSSIYLCSVDRGRGSAGYTFGSGTRLTVV.

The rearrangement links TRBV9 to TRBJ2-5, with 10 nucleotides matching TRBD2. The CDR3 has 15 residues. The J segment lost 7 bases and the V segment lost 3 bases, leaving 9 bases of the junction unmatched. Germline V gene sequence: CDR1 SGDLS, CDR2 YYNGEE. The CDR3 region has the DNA TGTGCCAGCAGCGGGGTAGCGGGGGGACTGGGGACCCAGTACTTC. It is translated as CASSGVAGGLGTQYF. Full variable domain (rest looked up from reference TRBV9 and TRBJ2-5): DSGVTQTPKHLITATGQRVTLRCSPRSGDLSVYWYQQSLDQGLQFLIQYYNGEERAKGNILERFSAQQFPDLHSELNLSSLELGDSALYFCASSGVAGGLGTQYFGPGTRLLVL.

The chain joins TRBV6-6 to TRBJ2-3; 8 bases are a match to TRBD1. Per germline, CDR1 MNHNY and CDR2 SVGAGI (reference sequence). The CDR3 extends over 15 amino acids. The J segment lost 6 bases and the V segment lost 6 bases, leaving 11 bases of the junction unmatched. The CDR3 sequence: CASSPGGGARDTQYF. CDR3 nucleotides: TGTGCCAGCAGCCCAGGGGGCGGGGCTAGGGATACGCAGTATTTT.

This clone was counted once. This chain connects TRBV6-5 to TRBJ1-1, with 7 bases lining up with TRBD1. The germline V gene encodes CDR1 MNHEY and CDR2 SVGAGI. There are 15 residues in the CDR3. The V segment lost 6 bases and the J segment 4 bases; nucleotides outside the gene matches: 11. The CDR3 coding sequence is TGTGCCAGCAGGGGCCAAGGGGGCGGAAGCACTGAAGCTTTCTTT. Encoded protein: CASRGQGGGSTEAFF.

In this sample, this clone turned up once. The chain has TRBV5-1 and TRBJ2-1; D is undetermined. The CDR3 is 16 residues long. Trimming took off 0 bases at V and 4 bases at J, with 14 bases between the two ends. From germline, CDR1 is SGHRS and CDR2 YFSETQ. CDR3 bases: TGCGCCAGCAGCTTGGGGGCAGGTCTATCATACAATGAGCAGTTCTTC. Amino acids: CASSLGAGLSYNEQFF.

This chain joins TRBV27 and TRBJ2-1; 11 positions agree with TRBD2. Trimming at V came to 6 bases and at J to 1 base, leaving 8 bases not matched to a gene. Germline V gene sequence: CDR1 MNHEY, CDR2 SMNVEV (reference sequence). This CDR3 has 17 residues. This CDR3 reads CASSKTSGGSSYNEQFF. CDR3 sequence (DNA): TGTGCCAGCAGCAAAACTAGCGGGGGCTCGTCCTACAATGAGCAGTTCTTC.